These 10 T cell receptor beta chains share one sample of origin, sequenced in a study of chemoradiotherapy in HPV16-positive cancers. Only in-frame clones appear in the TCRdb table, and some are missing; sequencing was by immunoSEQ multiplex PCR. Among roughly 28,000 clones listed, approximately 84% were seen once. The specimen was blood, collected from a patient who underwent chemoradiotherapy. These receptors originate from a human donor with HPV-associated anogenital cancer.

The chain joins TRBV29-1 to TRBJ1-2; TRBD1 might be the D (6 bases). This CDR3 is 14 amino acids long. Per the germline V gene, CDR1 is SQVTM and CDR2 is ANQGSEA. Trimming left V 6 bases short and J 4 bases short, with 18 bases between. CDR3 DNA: TGCAGCGTGACTCCTTCTGACAGGACCTATGGCTACACCTTC. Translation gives CSVTPSDRTYGYTF.

Written as DNA, the CDR3 is TGTGCCAGCAGTGATGGGACTGAAGCTTTCTTT. It specifies CASSDGTEAFF. The chain carries TRBV6-4 and TRBJ1-1, with D hard to call. V was pared by 3 bases and J by 5 bases, with 4 bases between. Germline CDR1 and CDR2: MRHNA and SNTAGT. The CDR3 is 11 amino acids.

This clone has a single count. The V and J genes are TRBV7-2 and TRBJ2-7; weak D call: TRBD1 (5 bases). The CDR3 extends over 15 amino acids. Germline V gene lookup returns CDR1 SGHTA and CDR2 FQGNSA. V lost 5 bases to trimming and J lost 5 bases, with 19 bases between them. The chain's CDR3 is CASSPAPGKLDEQYV. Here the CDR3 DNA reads TGTGCCAGCAGCCCCGCCCCAGGGAAACTGGACGAGCAGTACGTC.

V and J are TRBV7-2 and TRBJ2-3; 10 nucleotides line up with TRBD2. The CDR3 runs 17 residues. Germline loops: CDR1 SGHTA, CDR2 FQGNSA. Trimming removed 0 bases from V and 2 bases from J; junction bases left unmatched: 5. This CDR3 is CASSLASGGLPTDTQYF. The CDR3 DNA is TGTGCCAGCAGCTTAGCTAGCGGGGGGCTCCCCACAGATACGCAGTATTTT.

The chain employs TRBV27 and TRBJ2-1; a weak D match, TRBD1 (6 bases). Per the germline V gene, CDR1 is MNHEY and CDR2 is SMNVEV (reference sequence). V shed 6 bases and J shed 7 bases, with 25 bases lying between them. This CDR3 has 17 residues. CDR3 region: CASSPSTGTGLPNEQFF. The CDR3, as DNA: TGTGCCAGCAGCCCCTCTACAGGGACGGGGTTACCTAATGAGCAGTTCTTC.

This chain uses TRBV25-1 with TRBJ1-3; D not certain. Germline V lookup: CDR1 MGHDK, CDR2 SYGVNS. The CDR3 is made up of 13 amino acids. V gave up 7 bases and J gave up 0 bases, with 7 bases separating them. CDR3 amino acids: CASISYSGNTIYF. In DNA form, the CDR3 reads TGTGCCAGCATTTCCTACTCTGGAAACACCATATATTTT.

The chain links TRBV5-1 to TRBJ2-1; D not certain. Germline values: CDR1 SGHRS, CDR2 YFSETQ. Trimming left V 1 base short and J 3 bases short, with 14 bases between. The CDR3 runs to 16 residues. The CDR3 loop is CASSLNQATNYNEQFF. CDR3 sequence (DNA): TGCGCCAGCAGCTTGAATCAGGCTACGAACTACAATGAGCAGTTCTTC.

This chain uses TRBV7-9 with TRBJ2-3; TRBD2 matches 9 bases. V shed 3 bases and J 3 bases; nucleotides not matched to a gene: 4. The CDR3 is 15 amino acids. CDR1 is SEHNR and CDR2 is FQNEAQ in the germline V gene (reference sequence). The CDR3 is CASSFRGGATDTQYF. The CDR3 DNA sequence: TGTGCCAGCAGCTTCCGCGGGGGGGCAACAGATACGCAGTATTTT.

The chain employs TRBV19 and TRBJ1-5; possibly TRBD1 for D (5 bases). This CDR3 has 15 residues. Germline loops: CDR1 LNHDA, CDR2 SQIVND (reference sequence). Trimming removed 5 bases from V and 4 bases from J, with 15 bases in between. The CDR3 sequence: CASSPSGTMNQPQHF. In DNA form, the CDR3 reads TGTGCCAGTAGTCCCTCCGGGACTATGAATCAGCCCCAGCATTTT. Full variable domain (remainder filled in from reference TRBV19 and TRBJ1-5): DGGITQSPKYLFRKEGQNVTLSCEQNLNHDAMYWYRQDPGQGLRLIYYSQIVNDFQKGDIAEGYSVSREKKESFPLTVTSAQKNPTAFYLCASSPSGTMNQPQHFGDGTRLSIL.

CDR3 coding DNA: TGTGCCAGCAGCCAAGGCCTCTATGGCTACACCTTC. Its translation: CASSQGLYGYTF. The rearrangement links TRBV11-2 to TRBJ1-2; D ambiguous. Germline CDR1 is SGHAT and CDR2 is FQNNGV. V was trimmed by 5 bases and J by 4 bases, leaving 8 bases between them. The CDR3 is 12 amino acids.